These T cell receptor beta chains were read from a single sample in a study of T cell responses to AZD1222 COVID-19 vaccine. Repertoires were generated with immunoSEQ multiplex PCR, while TCRdb's copy carries only in-frame clones and drops some. Seen here are about 120,000 clones, approximately 88% observed once, and the top ten hold approximately 5%. The source was peripheral blood, collected on day 0 of AZD1222 vaccination. The receptors here all came from an adult in good health. The CDR3 runs from the conserved cysteine through the conserved F or W. D genes are given only for firm matches. The size field is filled for only some rows; it gives once, few, many or a size class.

d_gene | j_gene | v_gene | abundance | CDR3aa | CDR3nt
- | TRBJ1-2 | TRBV28 | - | CASMASDYGYTF | TGTGCCAGCATGGCGTCTGACTATGGCTACACCTTC
TRBD1 | TRBJ1-2 | TRBV6-5 | - | CASIPGTGANYGYTF | TGTGCCAGCATCCCCGGGACAGGTGCTAACTATGGCTACACCTTC
- | TRBJ2-5 | TRBV6-6 | - | CASRDRGGQETQYF | TGTGCCAGCAGAGACCGGGGAGGTCAAGAGACCCAGTACTTC
- | TRBJ2-1 | TRBV27 | once | CASSLRPLAYNEQFF | TGTGCCAGCAGTTTAAGGCCTCTCGCCTACAATGAGCAGTTCTTC
- | TRBJ1-1 | TRBV6-1 | few | CASSERVGGTEAFF | TGTGCCAGCAGTGAACGAGTAGGAGGGACTGAAGCTTTCTTT
- | TRBJ1-4 | TRBV2 | - | CASSGGEKLFF | TGTGCCAGCAGTGGCGGGGAAAAACTGTTTTTT
TRBD1 | TRBJ1-1 | TRBV14 | once | CASSPKRGTANTEAFF | TGTGCCAGCAGCCCAAAAAGGGGGACAGCGAACACTGAAGCTTTCTTT
- | TRBJ1-5 | TRBV2 | - | CASTFDTRYQPQHF | TGTGCCAGCACTTTTGACACACGCTATCAGCCCCAGCATTTT
- | TRBJ1-2 | TRBV4-2 | - | CASSQGGGYGYTF | TGTGCCAGCAGCCAAGGTGGGGGCTATGGCTACACCTTC
- | TRBJ1-1 | TRBV6-2/TRBV6-3 | once | CASSYLVNTEAFF | TGTGCCAGCAGTTACTTGGTGAACACTGAAGCTTTCTTT
- | TRBJ1-5 | TRBV7-2 | - | CASSPRFAGSNQPQHF | TGTGCCAGCAGCCCCCGTTTTGCTGGGAGCAATCAGCCCCAGCATTTT
TRBD2 | TRBJ2-2 | TRBV6-1 | once | CASSVGLAGYSGTGELFF | TGTGCCAGCAGTGTCGGCCTAGCGGGATACTCTGGCACCGGGGAGCTGTTTTTT
- | TRBJ2-3 | TRBV3-1/TRBV3-2 | - | CASSQRWGSTDTQYF | TGTGCCAGCAGCCAAAGATGGGGAAGCACAGATACGCAGTATTTT
- | TRBJ1-1 | TRBV6-2/TRBV6-3 | - | CASSSYGTQAFF | TGTGCCAGCAGTTCTTACGGGACGCAAGCTTTCTTT
- | TRBJ2-2 | TRBV6-5 | - | CASEEGELFF | TGTGCCAGCGAGGAGGGGGAGCTGTTTTTT
- | TRBJ1-4 | TRBV10-2 | - | CASSESVGYRSARTNEKLFF | TGCGCCAGCAGTGAGTCGGTTGGGTATCGGTCGGCCCGAACTAATGAAAAACTGTTTTTT
TRBD2 | TRBJ2-5 | TRBV6-2/TRBV6-3 | - | CASSYASGVETQYF | TGTGCCAGCAGTTACGCTAGCGGGGTGGAGACCCAGTACTTC
- | TRBJ1-5 | TRBV3-1/TRBV3-2 | - | CASSQNLLPAGPQHF | TGTGCCAGCAGCCAAAACCTCCTACCAGCGGGGCCCCAGCATTTT
- | TRBJ1-2 | TRBV9 | - | CASSANTGLPSTF | TGTGCCAGCAGCGCAAACACGGGACTGCCTTCGACCTTC
- | TRBJ1-2 | TRBV6-5 | - | CASRTPGQGGYTF | TGTGCCAGCAGGACACCCGGACAAGGTGGCTACACCTTC
- | TRBJ1-2 | TRBV29-1 | - | CSVRTEDYGYTF | TGCAGCGTACGGACAGAGGACTATGGCTACACCTTC
TRBD1 | TRBJ1-5 | TRBV5-8 | - | CASSLFPGQSNQPQHF | TGTGCCAGCAGCTTGTTCCCGGGACAGAGCAATCAGCCCCAGCATTTT